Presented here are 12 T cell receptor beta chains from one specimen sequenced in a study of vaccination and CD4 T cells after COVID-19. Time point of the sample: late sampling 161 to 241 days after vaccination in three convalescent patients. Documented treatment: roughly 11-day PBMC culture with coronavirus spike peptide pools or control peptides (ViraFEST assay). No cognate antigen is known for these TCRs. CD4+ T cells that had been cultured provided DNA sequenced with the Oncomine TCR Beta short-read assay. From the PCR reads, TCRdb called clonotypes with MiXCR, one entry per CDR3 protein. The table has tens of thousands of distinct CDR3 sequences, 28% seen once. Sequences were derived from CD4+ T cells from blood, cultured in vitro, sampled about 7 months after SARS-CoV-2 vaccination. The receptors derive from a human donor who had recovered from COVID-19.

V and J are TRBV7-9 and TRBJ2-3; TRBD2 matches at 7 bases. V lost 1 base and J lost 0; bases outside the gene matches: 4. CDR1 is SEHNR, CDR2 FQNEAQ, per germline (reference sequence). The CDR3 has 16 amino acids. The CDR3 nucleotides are TGTGCCAGCAGCTTAGGGGTTAGCGGGAGCACAGATACGCAGTATTTT. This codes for CASSLGVSGSTDTQYF.

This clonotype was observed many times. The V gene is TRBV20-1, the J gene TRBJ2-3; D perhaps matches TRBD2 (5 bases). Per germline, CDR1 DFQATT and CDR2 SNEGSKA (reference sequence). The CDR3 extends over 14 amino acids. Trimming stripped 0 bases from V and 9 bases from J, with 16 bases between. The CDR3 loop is CSAREGGPGETQYF. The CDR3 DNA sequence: TGCAGTGCTAGAGAGGGCGGGCCCGGGGAGACGCAGTATTTT.

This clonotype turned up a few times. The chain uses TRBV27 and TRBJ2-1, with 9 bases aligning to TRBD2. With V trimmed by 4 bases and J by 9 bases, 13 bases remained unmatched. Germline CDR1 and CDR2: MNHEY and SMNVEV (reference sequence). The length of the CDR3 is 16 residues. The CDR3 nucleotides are TGTGCCAGCAGTTCGGGGGGGGCTAGCGGGATCGGTGAGCAGTTCTTC. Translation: CASSSGGASGIGEQFF.

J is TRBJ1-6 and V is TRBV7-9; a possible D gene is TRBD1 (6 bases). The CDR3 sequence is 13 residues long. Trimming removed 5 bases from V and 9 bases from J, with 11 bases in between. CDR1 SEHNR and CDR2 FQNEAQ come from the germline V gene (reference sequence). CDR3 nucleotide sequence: TGTGCCAGCAGCGCGGAACAGGGTTCACCCCTCCACTTT. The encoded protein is CASSAEQGSPLHF.

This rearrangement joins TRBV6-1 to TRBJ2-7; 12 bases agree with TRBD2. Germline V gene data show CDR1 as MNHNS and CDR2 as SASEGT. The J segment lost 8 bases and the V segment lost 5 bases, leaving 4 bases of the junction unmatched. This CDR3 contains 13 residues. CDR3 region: CASSPRTSGKQYF. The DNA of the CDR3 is TGTGCCAGCAGTCCAAGGACTAGCGGGAAGCAGTACTTC.

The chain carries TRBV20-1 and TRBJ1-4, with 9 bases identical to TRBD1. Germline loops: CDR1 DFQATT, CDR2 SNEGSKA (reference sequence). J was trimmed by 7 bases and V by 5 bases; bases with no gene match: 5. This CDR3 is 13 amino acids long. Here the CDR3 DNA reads TGCAGTGCTTATGACAGGGGGAGTGAAAAACTGTTTTTT. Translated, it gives CSAYDRGSEKLFF.

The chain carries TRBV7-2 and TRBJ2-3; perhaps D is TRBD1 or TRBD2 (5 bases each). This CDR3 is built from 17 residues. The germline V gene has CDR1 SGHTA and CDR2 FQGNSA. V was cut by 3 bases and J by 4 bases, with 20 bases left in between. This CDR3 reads CASSFTASSRGADTQYF. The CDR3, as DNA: TGTGCCAGCAGCTTTACCGCTAGCAGTAGGGGCGCAGATACGCAGTATTTT.

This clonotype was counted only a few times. CDR3 coding DNA: TGCAGTGCTACCGAGGAGGGCTGGTCCTACGAGCAGTACTTC. Amino acids: CSATEEGWSYEQYF. The chain has TRBV20-1 and TRBJ2-7; a weak D match, TRBD2 (6 bases). There are 14 residues in the CDR3. Germline V CDR1 and CDR2: DFQATT, SNEGSKA (reference sequence). Trimming pared 4 bases from V and 1 base from J, leaving 14 bases between.

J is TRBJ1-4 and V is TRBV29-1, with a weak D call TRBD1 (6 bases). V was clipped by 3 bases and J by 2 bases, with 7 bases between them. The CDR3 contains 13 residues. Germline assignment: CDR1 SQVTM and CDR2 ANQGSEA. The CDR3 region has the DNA TGCAGCGTTGATGGGGGCACTAATGAAAAACTGTTTTTT. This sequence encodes CSVDGGTNEKLFF.

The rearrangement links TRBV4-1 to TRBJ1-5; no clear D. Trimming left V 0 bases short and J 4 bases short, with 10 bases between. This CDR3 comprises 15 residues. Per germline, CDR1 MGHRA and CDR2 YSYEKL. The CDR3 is CASSQEWRENQPQHF. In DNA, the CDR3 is TGCGCCAGCAGCCAAGAATGGAGGGAGAATCAGCCCCAGCATTTT.

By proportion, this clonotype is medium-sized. The CDR3 here is CSAKRGTTEQYF. CDR3 DNA sequence: TGCAGTGCTAAACGCGGGACTACCGAGCAGTACTTC. This chain links TRBV20-1 with TRBJ2-7; 7 bases align to TRBD2. The CDR3 spans 12 residues. CDR1 and CDR2 (germline): DFQATT, SNEGSKA (reference sequence). After removal of 4 bases from V and 6 bases from J, the junction contained 6 bases not matched to a gene.

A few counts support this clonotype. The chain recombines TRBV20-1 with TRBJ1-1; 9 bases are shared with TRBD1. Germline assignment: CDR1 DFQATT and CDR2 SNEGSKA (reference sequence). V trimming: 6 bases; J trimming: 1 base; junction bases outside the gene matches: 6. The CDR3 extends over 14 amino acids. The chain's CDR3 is CSANPGQGNTEAFF. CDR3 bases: TGCAGTGCCAATCCGGGACAGGGGAACACTGAAGCTTTCTTT.